Following are 8 T cell receptor beta chains from one sample sequenced in a study of T cell responses to AZD1222 COVID-19 vaccine. Clones were sequenced by immunoSEQ multiplex PCR, and TCRdb holds only the in-frame ones, with some missing. The data contain 150,000 to 200,000 clones, more than 80% of them singletons. This specimen consisted of peripheral blood, obtained on day 0 of AZD1222 vaccination. The receptors come from an adult in good health.

This clone was observed a handful of times. The chain uses TRBV24-1 and TRBJ1-2, with D unresolved. Germline-derived CDR1 and CDR2 are KGHDR and SFDVKD. V dropped 7 bases and J dropped 3 bases, with 11 bases sitting between them. This CDR3 comprises 13 residues. CDR3 residues: CATSSTVYYGYTF. CDR3 bases: TGTGCCACCAGCTCAACAGTATACTATGGCTACACCTTC.

The chain has TRBV30 and TRBJ1-2, with D perhaps TRBD1 (5 bases). CDR3 size: 15 residues. Germline V lookup: CDR1 GTSNPN, CDR2 SVGIG (reference sequence). Trimming cost V 1 base and J 2 bases, with 14 bases left between them. CDR3 sequence reads: CAWSAPGTMNYGYTF. The CDR3 nucleotides are TGTGCCTGGAGTGCCCCGGGGACCATGAACTATGGCTACACCTTC.

The CDR3 reads CATSPQDNYGYTF. In nucleotides, the CDR3 is TGTGCCACTTCTCCCCAAGACAACTATGGCTACACCTTC. This sequence joins TRBV19 and TRBJ1-2, with D unresolved. This CDR3 spans 13 amino acids. Between the trimmed V and J ends, which lost 10 bases and 2 bases, there was a span of 14 bases. Germline V lookup: CDR1 LNHDA, CDR2 SQIVND (reference sequence).

This sequence joins TRBV15 and TRBJ2-7; 9 bases line up with TRBD1. This CDR3 is built from 16 residues. Germline CDR1 LNHNV, CDR2 YYDKDF (reference sequence). The V segment lost 5 bases and the J segment 2 bases; nucleotides outside the gene matches: 10. The CDR3 protein is CATSLGDRAGAYEQYF. As DNA, the CDR3 is TGTGCCACCAGCCTCGGGGACAGGGCGGGAGCCTACGAGCAGTACTTC.

V usage is TRBV5-5 and J usage is TRBJ2-3; D perhaps matches TRBD2 (5 bases). The CDR3 consists of 15 residues. The ends were cut back, 3 bases at V and 0 bases at J, with 11 bases in the middle. In germline, CDR1 is SGHKS, CDR2 YYEKEE (reference sequence). CDR3 DNA sequence: TGTGCCAGCAGCTCTAGCCTTAGGAGCACAGATACGCAGTATTTT. Translation gives CASSSSLRSTDTQYF.

The gene calls are TRBV6-1 and TRBJ2-2; the D gene is possibly TRBD2 (5 bases). The CDR3 loop spans 14 amino acids. The V and J ends lost 5 bases and 7 bases respectively, with 14 bases between them. Per germline, CDR1 MNHNS and CDR2 SASEGT. The CDR3 DNA reads TGTGCCAGCAGTTCCCGGGGAAGCGGCGGGGAGCTGTTTTTT. Protein sequence: CASSSRGSGGELFF.

V and J are TRBV11-2 and TRBJ2-2; 7 bases map to TRBD2. Germline V CDR1 and CDR2: SGHAT, FQNNGV. Losses at the gene ends were 6 bases for V and 7 bases for J; bases not matched to a gene: 8. The CDR3 extends over 14 amino acids. CDR3 residues: CASRRDSGIGELFF. In nucleotides, the CDR3 is TGTGCCAGCAGACGCGACAGCGGGATCGGGGAGCTGTTTTTT. The variable domain in full, completed from reference TRBV11-2 and TRBJ2-2, reads EAGVAQSPRYKIIEKRQSVAFWCNPISGHATLYWYQQILGQGPKLLIQFQNNGVVDDSQLPKDRFSAERLKGVDSTLKIQPAKLEDSAVYLCASRRDSGIGELFFGEGSRLTVL.

This clone was detected only once. The V gene is TRBV11-3, the J gene TRBJ1-4, with 7 positions matching TRBD1. Germline V gives CDR1 SGHNT, CDR2 YENEEA. Trimming removed 0 bases from V and 1 base from J; junction bases left unmatched: 5. The CDR3 spans 17 residues. In nucleotides, the CDR3 is TGTGCCAGCAGCTTAGAGGGGACAGTTGGAACTAATGAAAAACTGTTTTTT. This encodes CASSLEGTVGTNEKLFF.